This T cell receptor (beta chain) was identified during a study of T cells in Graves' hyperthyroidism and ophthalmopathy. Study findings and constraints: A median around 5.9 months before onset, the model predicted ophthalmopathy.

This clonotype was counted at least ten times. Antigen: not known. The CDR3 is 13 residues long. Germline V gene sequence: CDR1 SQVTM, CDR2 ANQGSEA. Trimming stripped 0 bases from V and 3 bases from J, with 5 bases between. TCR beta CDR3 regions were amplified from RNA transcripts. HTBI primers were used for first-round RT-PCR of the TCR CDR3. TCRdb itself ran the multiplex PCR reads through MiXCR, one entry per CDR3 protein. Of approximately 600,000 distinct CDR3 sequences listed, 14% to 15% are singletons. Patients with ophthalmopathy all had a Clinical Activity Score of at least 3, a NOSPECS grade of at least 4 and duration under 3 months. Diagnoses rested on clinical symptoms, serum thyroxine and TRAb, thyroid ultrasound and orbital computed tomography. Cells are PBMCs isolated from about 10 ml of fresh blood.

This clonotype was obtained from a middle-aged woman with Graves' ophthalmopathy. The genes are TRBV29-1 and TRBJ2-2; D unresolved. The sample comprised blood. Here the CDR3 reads CSVEDRYTGELFF. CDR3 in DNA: TGCAGCGTTGAAGATAGATACACCGGGGAGCTGTTTTTT.